Following are 29 T cell receptor beta chains from one sample sequenced in a study of beta chain features in type 1 diabetes. The sequenced template was cDNA made from the entire isolated RNA. Using immunoSEQ multiplex PCR, the repertoire was profiled, and TCRdb retains in-frame clones only, with some absent. Among about 230,000 clones listed, over 7.5% were seen once. Sequencing was carried out using naive CD4+ T cells from blood. All receptors come from a woman younger than 30 in good health.

As regards this clone: This CDR3 is also generated by other DNA sequences in the sample. This chain uses TRBV9 with TRBJ1-1; the D is unclear. Trimming pared 0 bases from V and 2 bases from J, leaving 8 bases between. CDR1 is SGDLS, CDR2 YYNGEE, per germline. There are 14 residues in the CDR3. This CDR3 is CASSVGGSNTEAFF. DNA for the CDR3: TGTGCCAGCAGCGTAGGCGGCTCTAACACTGAAGCTTTCTTT.

This clone was observed a handful of times. The CDR3 DNA sequence: TGTGCCATCAGTGACCCAGCGGGAGTGGAGACCCAGTACTTC. Its protein is CAISDPAGVETQYF. V gene TRBV10-3 combines with J gene TRBJ2-5; 8 positions agree with TRBD2. Trimming removed 3 bases from V and 5 bases from J; junction bases left unmatched: 5. The CDR3 covers 14 residues. Per germline, CDR1 ENHRY and CDR2 SYGVKD.

This clone was counted a few times. This chain uses TRBV21-1 with TRBJ2-6; TRBD1 is taken as the D call from the table, unchecked against the DNA. TRBV21-1 corresponds to a pseudogene. CDR3 length equals 17 residues. The CDR3 DNA follows: TGTGCCAGCAGCAAATTAGGGACAAACATTGGGGCCAACGTCCTGACTTTC. Encoded protein: CASSKLGTNIGANVLTF.

The gene calls are TRBV5-1 and TRBJ2-7; 8 bases match TRBD1. V trimming: 6 bases; J trimming: 9 bases; junction bases outside the gene matches: 11. This CDR3 contains 13 residues. The germline V gene encodes CDR1 SGHRS and CDR2 YFSETQ. DNA for the CDR3: TGCGCCAGCAACGACGGACAGGGCGGTAGGCAGTACTTC. Its translation is CASNDGQGGRQYF.

In its sample, this clone was seen a few times. This chain joins TRBV6-5 and TRBJ1-6; 8 nucleotides match TRBD1. This CDR3 is 15 amino acids long. Germline lookup yields CDR1 MNHEY and CDR2 SVGAGI. The V gene end was trimmed by 5 bases and the J gene end by 5 bases; junction bases not matched to a gene: 5. The DNA for the CDR3 is TGTGCCAGCAGTCGGACAGGGATGAATAATTCACCCCTCCACTTT. Protein: CASSRTGMNNSPLHF.

This clone was recorded a few times. The CDR3 coding sequence is TGCGCCAGCAGCTTGTCATCAAACACTGAAGCTTTCTTT. Protein: CASSLSSNTEAFF. This chain connects TRBV5-1 to TRBJ1-1; D unresolved. This CDR3 has 13 residues. Germline V gene sequence: CDR1 SGHRS, CDR2 YFSETQ. V gave up 1 base and J gave up 2 bases, with 6 bases separating them.

This clone occurred a few times. The chain links TRBV5-1 to TRBJ2-6; 11 nucleotides match TRBD1. V lost 3 bases and J lost 4; bases outside the gene matches: 3. Germline V gene data show CDR1 as SGHRS and CDR2 as YFSETQ. CDR3 length: 16 amino acids. CDR3 amino acids: CASSSDRGQGANVLTF. The CDR3 nucleotides are TGCGCCAGCAGCTCGGACAGGGGGCAGGGGGCCAACGTCCTGACTTTC.

This clone was observed a handful of times. V and J are TRBV2 and TRBJ2-2, with D possibly matching TRBD2 (5 bases). The CDR3 is made up of 12 amino acids. Germline V lookup: CDR1 SNHLY, CDR2 FYNNEI. Trimming took 8 bases from V and 1 from J, leaving 5 bases between them. DNA of the CDR3: TGTGCCAGCGCGGGGAACACCGGGGAGCTGTTTTTT. This translates into CASAGNTGELFF.

This chain joins TRBV6-1 and TRBJ2-1; unclear D gene. The CDR3 has 13 residues. Germline CDR1 MNHNS, CDR2 SASEGT. With 6 bases removed from V and 2 bases from J, the gap between germline ends came to 8 bases. This CDR3 is CASSENTYNEQFF. Written as DNA, the CDR3 is TGTGCCAGCAGCGAGAATACCTACAATGAGCAGTTCTTC.

As for this clone: This may stem from a read error, because a much larger clone lies one nucleotide away. The same CDR3 is also encoded by other DNA sequences in this sample. The rearrangement uses TRBV7-9 and TRBJ1-6, with 8 bases aligning to TRBD1. The germline V gene encodes CDR1 SEHNR and CDR2 FQNEAQ (reference sequence). The CDR3 sequence is 13 residues long. The chain's CDR3 is CASSLQGGTPLHF. As DNA, the CDR3 is TGCGCCAGCAGCTTACAGGGGGGTACGCCCCTCCACTTT.

This clone was counted between two and nine times. The chain is built from TRBV30 and TRBJ2-3, with 7 bases fitting TRBD1. Germline CDR1 is GTSNPN and CDR2 is SVGIG (reference sequence). Germline trimming cut 4 bases from V and 1 base from J; bases unmatched to any gene: 8. CDR3 length: 15 amino acids. CDR3 amino acids: CAWNLGQAGTDTQYF. The CDR3 DNA is TGTGCCTGGAACCTCGGACAGGCCGGCACAGATACGCAGTATTTT.

V is TRBV7-2 and J is TRBJ1-1, with D maybe TRBD1 (6 bases). The V and J ends lost 3 bases and 2 bases respectively, with 10 bases between them. CDR3 size: 14 residues. CDR1 is SGHTA and CDR2 is FQGNSA in the germline V gene. The DNA of the CDR3 is TGTGCCAGCAGCTTCCAGGGGAGCAACACTGAAGCTTTCTTT. Amino acids: CASSFQGSNTEAFF.

The chain employs TRBV9 and TRBJ2-2; 9 bases match TRBD2. The ends lost 0 bases at V and 3 bases at J; junction bases unmatched: 3. This CDR3 has 16 amino acids. Germline CDR1 and CDR2: SGDLS and YYNGEE. The CDR3 region has the DNA TGTGCCAGCAGCGTAGGTAGCGGGAGTTACACCGGGGAGCTGTTTTTT. This encodes CASSVGSGSYTGELFF.

The sample holds a few counts of this clone. The chain carries TRBV5-4 and TRBJ2-3, with D tentatively TRBD1 (6 bases). Germline CDR1 SGHNT, CDR2 YYREEE (reference sequence). The V gene lost 2 bases and the J gene lost 1 base, with 14 bases spanning the gap. The CDR3 sequence is 16 residues long. CDR3 sequence: CASSFGGGGGTDTQYF. CDR3 in DNA: TGTGCCAGCAGCTTTGGAGGTGGGGGCGGCACAGATACGCAGTATTTT.

This clone was detected a few times. This chain links TRBV5-1 with TRBJ2-1; D possibly corresponds to TRBD2 (6 bases). This CDR3 has 13 amino acids. The germline V and J ends were trimmed by 3 bases and 9 bases, with 13 bases remaining between them. The germline V gene has CDR1 SGHRS and CDR2 YFSETQ. CDR3 loop: CASSWAGRSEQFF. CDR3 sequence (DNA): TGCGCCAGCAGCTGGGCGGGGCGCAGTGAGCAGTTCTTC. The variable domain in full, with the rest retrieved from reference TRBV5-1 and TRBJ2-1, is KAGVTQTPRYLIKTRGQQVTLSCSPISGHRSVSWYQQTPGQGLQFLFEYFSETQRNKGNFPGRFSGRQFSNSRSEMNVSTLELGDSALYLCASSWAGRSEQFFGPGTRLTVL.

This clone was recorded a few times. V gene TRBV30 combines with J gene TRBJ1-1; the match to TRBD1 covers 9 bases. This CDR3 is built from 12 residues. The V gene end was trimmed by 5 bases and the J gene end by 4 bases; junction bases not matched to a gene: 2. Germline CDR1 GTSNPN, CDR2 SVGIG (reference sequence). The DNA of the CDR3 is TGTGCCTGGGACAGGGGGGGCACTGAAGCTTTCTTT. This translates into CAWDRGGTEAFF.

V usage is TRBV7-9 and J usage is TRBJ2-1; D is unresolved. The CDR3 has 14 amino acids. Trimming took 3 bases from V and 5 from J, leaving 11 bases between them. Germline CDR1 reads SEHNR; CDR2 reads FQNEAQ (reference sequence). Here the CDR3 reads CASSFPRRNNEQFF. The CDR3 DNA reads TGTGCCAGCAGCTTTCCACGGCGGAACAATGAGCAGTTCTTC. The variable domain in full, completed from reference TRBV7-9 and TRBJ2-1, reads DTGVSQNPRHKITKRGQNVTFRCDPISEHNRLYWYRQTLGQGPEFLTYFQNEAQLEKSRLLSDRFSAERPKGSFSTLEIQRTEQGDSAMYLCASSFPRRNNEQFFGPGTRLTVL.

This chain connects TRBV2 to TRBJ1-2, with D perhaps TRBD1 (6 bases). The CDR3 has 13 residues. V was pared by 5 bases and J by 2 bases, with 9 bases between. Germline V gives CDR1 SNHLY, CDR2 FYNNEI. The CDR3 DNA sequence: TGTGCCAGCAGTAACAGGGTCAACTATGGCTACACCTTC. Residues: CASSNRVNYGYTF.

This clone was picked up a small number of times. This chain joins TRBV2 and TRBJ1-1; 7 bases are shared with TRBD1. The CDR3 has 18 residues. V shed 8 bases, J shed 1 base, and the junction held 19 bases outside the gene matches. Germline assignment: CDR1 SNHLY and CDR2 FYNNEI. The CDR3 loop is CASGVGYRGGGENTEAFF. The CDR3, as DNA: TGTGCCAGCGGGGTAGGGTACAGGGGTGGAGGGGAGAACACTGAAGCTTTCTTT.

This clone was observed a handful of times. The rearrangement links TRBV11-2 to TRBJ2-1; 11 bases agree with TRBD2. V gave up 0 bases and J gave up 11 bases; unmatched junction bases: 3. The CDR3 extends over 14 amino acids. In germline, CDR1 is SGHAT, CDR2 FQNNGV. The CDR3 DNA reads as TGTGCCAGCAGCTTAGATCGGACTAGCGGGCAGCAGTTCTTC. It encodes CASSLDRTSGQQFF.

The chain links TRBV5-1 to TRBJ1-3; D is uncertain. Germline V gene lookup returns CDR1 SGHRS and CDR2 YFSETQ. The CDR3 sequence is 14 residues long. V gave up 1 base and J gave up 4 bases, with 9 bases separating them. Here the CDR3 DNA reads TGCGCCAGCAGCTTGAGCGCGGAGGGAAACACCATATATTTT. This codes for CASSLSAEGNTIYF.

V usage is TRBV30 and J usage is TRBJ1-2, with 9 bases identical to TRBD1. Germline-derived CDR1 and CDR2 are GTSNPN and SVGIG (reference sequence). CDR3 length: 13 residues. V lost 7 bases, J lost 2 bases, and 5 bases stayed unmatched. The CDR3 sequence: CASGTGINYGYTF. CDR3 in DNA: TGTGCCTCCGGGACAGGGATCAACTATGGCTACACCTTC.

This chain joins TRBV27 and TRBJ1-5, with TRBD1 matching 9 bases. Germline CDR1 and CDR2: MNHEY and SMNVEV (reference sequence). The length of the CDR3 is 17 residues. V lost 5 bases and J lost 3; bases outside the gene matches: 11. This CDR3 reads CASSGGPTGGSNQPQHF. The CDR3 nucleotides are TGTGCCAGCAGTGGTGGTCCGACAGGGGGATCCAATCAGCCCCAGCATTTT.

Comments on this clone: The sample has other DNA sequences that encode this CDR3 too. The genes are TRBV9 and TRBJ1-1; maybe TRBD1 (6 bases). The CDR3 runs 15 residues. Germline CDR1 SGDLS, CDR2 YYNGEE. With 2 bases removed from V and 0 bases from J, the gap between germline ends came to 11 bases. This CDR3 is CASSVQGTVNTEAFF. The CDR3 nucleotides are TGTGCCAGCAGCGTTCAGGGGACGGTGAACACTGAAGCTTTCTTT. Variable domain in full (rest from reference TRBV9 and TRBJ1-1): DSGVTQTPKHLITATGQRVTLRCSPRSGDLSVYWYQQSLDQGLQFLIQYYNGEERAKGNILERFSAQQFPDLHSELNLSSLELGDSALYFCASSVQGTVNTEAFFGQGTRLTVV.

This clone was observed a few times. This chain joins TRBV5-1 and TRBJ2-3; perhaps TRBD2 as D (6 bases). CDR1 and CDR2 (germline): SGHRS, YFSETQ. Trimming took off 2 bases at V and 6 bases at J, with 19 bases between the two ends. The CDR3 is made up of 16 amino acids. This CDR3 is CASSFLGTDDWDTQYF. In DNA, the CDR3 is TGCGCCAGCAGCTTCTTGGGGACTGATGATTGGGATACGCAGTATTTT.

The gene calls are TRBV11-2 and TRBJ2-1; TRBD2 agrees at 14 bases. The CDR3 is 15 amino acids. J gave up 8 bases and V 5 bases, and 5 bases lay outside the gene matches. The germline CDR1 and CDR2 sequences are SGHAT and FQNNGV. The CDR3 is CASSPTSGRADEQFF. CDR3 nucleotides: TGTGCCAGCAGCCCGACTAGCGGGAGGGCCGATGAGCAGTTCTTC.

This clone was seen only a few times. The V call is TRBV2, the J call TRBJ2-7, with a weak D call TRBD2 (6 bases). The CDR3 consists of 14 residues. CDR1 is SNHLY, CDR2 FYNNEI, per germline. Trimming cost V 6 bases and J 3 bases, with 15 bases left between them. CDR3 amino acids: CASSPGLRSYEQYF. Here the CDR3 DNA reads TGTGCCAGCAGCCCGGGACTGCGAAGCTACGAGCAGTACTTC. Using reference TRBV2 and TRBJ2-7 for the parts outside the CDR3, the full variable domain is EPEVTQTPSHQVTQMGQEVILRCVPISNHLYFYWYRQILGQKVEFLVSFYNNEISEKSEIFDDQFSVERPDGSNFTLKIRSTKLEDSAMYFCASSPGLRSYEQYFGPGTRLTVT.

This sequence joins TRBV28 and TRBJ2-7; 9 nucleotides match TRBD1. The V gene's germline CDR1 is MDHEN and CDR2 SYDVKM. J was trimmed by 3 bases and V by 5 bases; bases with no gene match: 8. CDR3 length: 15 amino acids. The CDR3: CASSPSWDRVYEQYF. The DNA of the CDR3 is TGTGCCAGCAGTCCAAGTTGGGACAGGGTCTACGAGCAGTACTTC.

This clone was detected a few times. The chain is built from TRBV6-6 and TRBJ2-7, with 11 bases fitting TRBD1. Germline V gene data show CDR1 as MNHNY and CDR2 as SVGAGI (reference sequence). Trimming cost V 6 bases and J 6 bases; bases outside gene matches: 4. The CDR3 loop spans 13 amino acids. The CDR3 DNA reads TGTGCCAGCAGGGGACAGGGGGTTCGCGAGCAGTACTTC. Its translation is CASRGQGVREQYF.